What follows describes a single T cell receptor (beta chain). What it recognizes is unknown. The source of the sample is a study of CD8+CD57+ T cells in acquired aplastic anemia. Overall study: CD4+ cell libraries from healthy donors averaged about 11 million reads.

Germline V gene sequence: CDR1 LNHDA, CDR2 SQIVND (reference sequence). The CDR3 has 13 residues. The ends lost 9 bases at V and 7 bases at J; junction bases unmatched: 9. Overall study results and limits: CD8+ Simpson's diversity showed no significant patient-control difference.

Template material for TCR beta VDJ and CDR3 profiling consisted of genomic DNA. From the reads, TCRdb called clonotypes with MiXCR, one entry per CDR3 protein. The sample yields tens of thousands of distinct CDR3 sequences, about 77% seen once. Sequenced: sorted CD4+, CD8+, or CD8+CD57+ T cells (not recorded which) from PBMCs. This chain uses TRBV19 with TRBJ2-1, with TRBD2 identical over 7 bases. The sequence was obtained from a human donor in good health, serving as a control. The chain's CDR3 is CASRTRSSNEQFF. The CDR3 DNA reads TGTGCCAGCCGGACTAGGAGTTCAAATGAGCAGTTCTTC.